The rows below give T cell receptor beta chains drawn from one sample of a study of T cell responses to AZD1222 COVID-19 vaccine. Some clones are missing from TCRdb's copy, which holds only in-frame ones; the method was immunoSEQ multiplex PCR. The table records around 63,000 clones, about 85% of them present only once. This specimen was peripheral blood, taken on day 0 of AZD1222 vaccination. All receptors come from an adult in good health. Both conserved end residues are part of each CDR3. Fields, in order: clone size, D gene, V gene, J gene, CDR3 length, CDR3 protein, CDR3 DNA. D genes are given only for firm matches. Clone size is given for some rows only: seen once, a few or many times, or a class if the clone is expanded.

clone_size: .
d_call: .
v_call: TRBV19
j_call: TRBJ2-7
cdr3_length: 14
cdr3_aa: CASSVGGRIYEQYF
cdr3_nt: TGTGCCAGTAGTGTCGGGGGCCGAATTTACGAGCAGTACTTC

clone_size: .
d_call: TRBD2
v_call: TRBV9
j_call: TRBJ2-2
cdr3_length: 16
cdr3_aa: CASSEGSGGRSGELFF
cdr3_nt: TGTGCCAGCAGCGAGGGTAGCGGGGGACGCTCCGGGGAGCTGTTTTTT

clone_size: .
d_call: .
v_call: TRBV19
j_call: TRBJ1-6
cdr3_length: 13
cdr3_aa: CASLGLNNSPLHF
cdr3_nt: TGTGCCAGTTTGGGACTGAATAATTCACCCCTCCACTTT

clone_size: .
d_call: .
v_call: TRBV3-1/TRBV3-2
j_call: TRBJ1-1
cdr3_length: 12
cdr3_aa: CASSQGAGEAFF
cdr3_nt: TGTGCCAGCAGCCAGGGGGCAGGGGAAGCTTTCTTT

clone_size: few
d_call: .
v_call: TRBV12-3/TRBV12-4
j_call: TRBJ1-1
cdr3_length: 13
cdr3_aa: CASSHDMNTEAFF
cdr3_nt: TGTGCCAGCAGTCACGACATGAACACTGAAGCTTTCTTT

clone_size: .
d_call: .
v_call: TRBV3-1/TRBV3-2
j_call: TRBJ1-2
cdr3_length: 13
cdr3_aa: CASMAAGSYGYTF
cdr3_nt: TGTGCCAGCATGGCGGCGGGGAGCTATGGCTACACCTTC

clone_size: medium-sized
d_call: .
v_call: TRBV27
j_call: TRBJ1-2
cdr3_length: 14
cdr3_aa: CASRLAGSDYGYTF
cdr3_nt: TGTGCCAGCAGATTAGCAGGGAGCGACTATGGCTACACCTTC

clone_size: once
d_call: .
v_call: TRBV19
j_call: TRBJ1-2
cdr3_length: 13
cdr3_aa: CASSIAPGYGYTF
cdr3_nt: TGTGCCAGTAGTATTGCCCCAGGGTATGGCTACACCTTC

clone_size: .
d_call: .
v_call: TRBV12-3/TRBV12-4
j_call: TRBJ1-5
cdr3_length: 13
cdr3_aa: CASSLTVNQPQHF
cdr3_nt: TGTGCCAGCAGTTTGACGGTCAATCAGCCCCAGCATTTT

clone_size: .
d_call: .
v_call: TRBV9
j_call: TRBJ2-4
cdr3_length: 14
cdr3_aa: CASSPRLAKNIQYF
cdr3_nt: TGTGCCAGCAGCCCCCGACTGGCCAAAAACATTCAGTACTTC